Below, 5 T cell receptor beta chains from the same sample are listed, as sequenced in a study of blood T cell repertoires in COVID-19. Generated by immunoSEQ multiplex PCR, the TCRdb table keeps only in-frame clones and is missing some. This sample has around 100,000 clones, with around 92% found just once. The source material was peripheral blood. The receptors were gathered from a man over 45 with active COVID-19.

The J gene is TRBJ1-3, the V gene TRBV6-5, with D possibly TRBD1 on 5 matching bases. The CDR3 is 15 residues long. Germline V gene lookup returns CDR1 MNHEY and CDR2 SVGAGI. V shed 8 bases and J shed 8 bases, with 22 bases lying between them. In nucleotides, the CDR3 is TGTGCCAGCCTCCGGGGCCCCTCCGGGGGAGACACCATATATTTT. This gives the protein CASLRGPSGGDTIYF.

J is TRBJ1-4 and V is TRBV28; D is perhaps TRBD1 (6 bases). V was shortened by 7 bases and J by 5 bases, with 17 bases between the two germline ends. Germline CDR1 and CDR2: MDHEN and SYDVKM. The CDR3 runs to 15 residues. CDR3 loop: CASTLRAGANEKLFF. The CDR3 nucleotides are TGTGCCAGCACCCTTAGGGCGGGGGCAAATGAAAAACTGTTTTTT.

The chain links TRBV28 to TRBJ2-2; D gene ambiguous. Germline assignment: CDR1 MDHEN and CDR2 SYDVKM. This CDR3 contains 14 residues. Trimming shortened V by 7 bases and J by 4 bases, and 13 bases separated the two germline ends. CDR3 sequence: CASTIKLSTGELFF. For the CDR3, the DNA is TGTGCCAGCACCATAAAGCTGAGCACCGGGGAGCTGTTTTTT. The entire variable domain, with the rest obtained from reference TRBV28 and TRBJ2-2, is as follows: DVKVTQSSRYLVKRTGEKVFLECVQDMDHENMFWYRQDPGLGLRLIYFSYDVKMKEKGDIPEGYSVSREKKERFSLILESASTNQTSMYLCASTIKLSTGELFFGEGSRLTVL.

The V call is TRBV6-1, the J call TRBJ2-7; possibly TRBD1 for D (5 bases). CDR1 is MNHNS, CDR2 SASEGT, per germline. Trimming left V 2 bases short and J 6 bases short, with 11 bases between. CDR3 length: 13 residues. The CDR3 sequence: CASSELGESEQYF. The CDR3 region has the DNA TGTGCCAGCAGTGAATTAGGGGAAAGCGAGCAGTACTTC.

The chain recombines TRBV6-6 with TRBJ1-6, with 7 bases identical to TRBD1. Trimming cost V 7 bases and J 4 bases; bases outside gene matches: 7. CDR1 is MNHNY and CDR2 is SVGAGI in the germline V gene (reference sequence). The CDR3 length is 15 residues. CDR3: CASTDGQAYNSPLHF. DNA for the CDR3: TGTGCCAGCACTGACGGACAGGCGTATAATTCACCCCTCCACTTT.